This TCR beta chain was recovered during a study of shared clonotypes between healthy human individuals (dated by TCRdb to 2018 to 2021). Study-wide context: The cohort comprised a couple of women and three men aged 18 to 49 years. The study deeply sequenced blood TCR repertoires of five healthy adults to estimate repertoire size and the extent of clonotype sharing between individuals. Per donor, three plates each were used for CD4 naive and CD4 memory, two for CD8 naive, and one for CD8 memory. Libraries were prepared and TCR repertoires were sequenced by different laboratories using diverse techniques, in order to increase sequencing depth and limit assay-specific biases. Leukapheresis yielded between about 0.94 and 9 billion PBMCs per donor. Study-wide findings and limitations: Pairwise subsampling led to the expectation that sequencing depth would affect the degree of clonotype sharing among donors. Clonotypes shared by all four sorted-subset donors showed higher generation probabilities than non-shared clonotypes. Sampling was restricted to blood, and TCR repertoires in tissue are likely to differ from TCR repertoires in blood. Across several donors, about 5.2% of naive CD4, roughly 3.3% of naive CD8, around 2.5% of memory CD4, and about 0.4% of memory CD8 clonotypes were shared. Estimated clonotype richness was generally larger for naive than for memory subsets. Because the study included only a small number of donors, the genetic and exposure-history diversity represented was limited. Incomplete sequencing was indicated by rarefaction of sorted-subset datasets, despite the large sequencing depth.

Using the deep immunoSEQ assay, multiplex PCR amplified TCR CDR3 regions from genomic DNA. Extracted genomic DNA from each cell subset was spread evenly across all wells of several immunoSEQ 96-well plates, with each plate serving as a replicate. For sorted subsets, roughly 200 ng of genomic DNA, equivalent to around 31,000 T cell genomes, went into each replicate PCR. Purified libraries were measured with a Qubit 3.0 fluorometer, size-checked on a Bioanalyzer 2100, and measured again with the KAPA Library Quantification kit. A separate single-read 150-cycle Illumina NextSeq 550 flow cell was used to sequence each immunoSEQ 96-well plate. On the authors' methods: Because the immunoSEQ output included only junctional sequences and no quality scores, the filtering could not be the same as the filtering used for full-length reads. To assign V/J genes and CDR3, sequences were annotated using PyIR, a Python wrapper for IgBLAST v1.9, with IMGT germline references. Reads were filtered out if the reads had weak V/J assignments (E-value above 1e-6), no CDR3, stop codons, out-of-frame junctions, or ambiguous translated residues. V3J clonotypes were defined by identical inferred V gene, J gene, and CDR3 amino acid sequence. To compute the percentage overlap between repertoires, the number of shared unique clonotypes was divided by the size of the smaller repertoire. Three approaches were used to assess repertoire richness: RTK rarefaction, the Chao1 estimator, and Recon v2.1 estimates of unobserved clonotypes. Generation probabilities were computed with OLGA for all TCRbeta clonotypes obtained by the gDNA method from four donors. Entries here come from immuneACCESS through TCRdb and include only in-frame sequences with V and J called. Some clones fail to appear in such tables; in the studies checked, an unresolved V gene covers under half of the shortfall, and the cause of the remainder is unknown. The V and J calls and clone size were taken over from that table, and D and trimming were inferred from the DNA. For this sample the table gives under 600,000 clones, of which roughly 98% were detected only once. The top ten clones comprise around 0.3% of the sample.

From the cysteine up to the phenylalanine, the CDR3 has a length of 14 residues. The read is trimmed to its CDR3 DNA, 42 bases read in frame from base 1. The germline V gene sets CDR1 to SNHLY and CDR2 to FYNNEI. Relative to germline, V is 7 bases shorter and J is 0 bases shorter, with 10 bases between their ends. As for this clone: There is no known antigen for this receptor. No qualities accompany the bases; no much larger clone lies one base away.

CD8 naive samples consisted of CD45RO-negative cells that were positively selected for CCR7, yielding a CD45RA+CCR7+ population without TemRA cells. Donors were healthy HIV-negative adults with no recently reported acute infections or vaccinations. All donors were Caucasian adults living in Nashville, Tennessee, USA. After blood collection by leukapheresis, PBMCs were isolated using Ficoll-Histopaque density gradient centrifugation and then cryopreserved in the vapor phase of liquid nitrogen. Analytical flow cytometry was used to check the purity and quantity of every magnetically sorted T cell population. From each sorted fraction, genomic DNA was isolated and quantified by UV absorbance on a Nanodrop 2000c.

This receptor was identified in a man aged 25-45 years in good health. This chain joins TRBV2 to TRBJ2-1, with TRBD2 tentatively as D gene (6 bases match). Sequenced material: naive CD8+ T cells sorted from blood. This sample's cell subset or site label indicates: CD45RA+CCR7+. The CDR3 region reads CASTGGSSYNEQFF. The DNA sequence is as follows: TGTGCCAGCACCGGAGGGAGCTCCTACAATGAGCAGTTCTTC.